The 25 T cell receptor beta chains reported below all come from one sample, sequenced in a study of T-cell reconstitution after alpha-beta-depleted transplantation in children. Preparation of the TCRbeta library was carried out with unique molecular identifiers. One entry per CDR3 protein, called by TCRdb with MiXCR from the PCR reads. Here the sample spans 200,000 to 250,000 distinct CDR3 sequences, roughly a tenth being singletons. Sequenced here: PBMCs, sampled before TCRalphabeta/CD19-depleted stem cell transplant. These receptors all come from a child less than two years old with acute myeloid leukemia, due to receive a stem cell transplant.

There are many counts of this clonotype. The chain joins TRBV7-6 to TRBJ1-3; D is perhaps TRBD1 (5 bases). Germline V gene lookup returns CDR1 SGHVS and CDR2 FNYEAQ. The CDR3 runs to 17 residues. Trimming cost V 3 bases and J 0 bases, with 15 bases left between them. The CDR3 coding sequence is TGTGCCAGCAGCTTGAGCGGGGGGGTCAACTCTGGAAACACCATATATTTT. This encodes CASSLSGGVNSGNTIYF.

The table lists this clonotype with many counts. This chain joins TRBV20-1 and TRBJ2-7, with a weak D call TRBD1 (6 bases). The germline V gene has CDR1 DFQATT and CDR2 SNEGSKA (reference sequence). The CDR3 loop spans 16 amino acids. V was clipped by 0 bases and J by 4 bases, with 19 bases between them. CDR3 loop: CSARDRLTGKVYEQYF. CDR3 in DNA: TGCAGTGCTAGAGATCGACTTACAGGGAAAGTATACGAGCAGTACTTC.

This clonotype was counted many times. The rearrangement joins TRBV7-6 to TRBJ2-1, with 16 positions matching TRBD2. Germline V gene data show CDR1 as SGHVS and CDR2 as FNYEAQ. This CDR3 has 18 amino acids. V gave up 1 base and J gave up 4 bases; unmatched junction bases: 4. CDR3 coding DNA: TGTGCCAGCAGCTTAGAGGGACTAGCGGGAGGGCCTTACAATGAGCAGTTCTTC. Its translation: CASSLEGLAGGPYNEQFF.

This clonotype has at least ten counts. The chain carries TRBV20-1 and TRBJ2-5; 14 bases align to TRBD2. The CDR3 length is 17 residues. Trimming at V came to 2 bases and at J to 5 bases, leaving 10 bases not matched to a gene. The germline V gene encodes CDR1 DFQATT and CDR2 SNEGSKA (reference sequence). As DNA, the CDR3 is TGCAGTGCTAGATCCGGACTAGCGGGAGGCGGTTTGGAGACCCAGTACTTC. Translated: CSARSGLAGGGLETQYF.

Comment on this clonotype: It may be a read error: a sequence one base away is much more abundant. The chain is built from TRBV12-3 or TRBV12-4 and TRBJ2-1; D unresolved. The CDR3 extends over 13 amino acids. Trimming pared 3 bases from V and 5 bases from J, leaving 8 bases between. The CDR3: CASSLLRDNEQFF. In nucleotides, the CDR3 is TGTGCCAGCAGTTTGCTCCGGGACAATGAGCAGTTCTTC.

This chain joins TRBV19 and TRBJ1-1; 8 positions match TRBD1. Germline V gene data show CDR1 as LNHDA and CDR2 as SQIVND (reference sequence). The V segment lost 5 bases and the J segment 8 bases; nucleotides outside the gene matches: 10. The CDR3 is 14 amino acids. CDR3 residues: CASSALGQGLEAFF. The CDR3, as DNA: TGTGCCAGTAGTGCCCTCGGACAGGGATTGGAAGCTTTCTTT. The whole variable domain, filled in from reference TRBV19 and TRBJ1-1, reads DGGITQSPKYLFRKEGQNVTLSCEQNLNHDAMYWYRQDPGQGLRLIYYSQIVNDFQKGDIAEGYSVSREKKESFPLTVTSAQKNPTAFYLCASSALGQGLEAFFGQGTRLTVV.

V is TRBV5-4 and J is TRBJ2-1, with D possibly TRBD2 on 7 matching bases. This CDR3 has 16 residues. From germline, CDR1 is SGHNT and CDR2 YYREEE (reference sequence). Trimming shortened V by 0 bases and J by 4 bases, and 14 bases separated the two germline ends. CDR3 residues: CASSLEGGRGYNEQFF. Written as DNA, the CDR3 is TGTGCCAGCAGCTTGGAGGGGGGGAGGGGGTACAATGAGCAGTTCTTC.

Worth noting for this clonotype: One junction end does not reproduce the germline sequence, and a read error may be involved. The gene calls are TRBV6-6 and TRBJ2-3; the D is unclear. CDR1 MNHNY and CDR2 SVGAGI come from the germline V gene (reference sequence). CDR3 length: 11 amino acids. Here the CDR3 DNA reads TGTGTCAGCAACATAACAGATACGCAGTATTTT. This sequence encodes CVSNITDTQYF.

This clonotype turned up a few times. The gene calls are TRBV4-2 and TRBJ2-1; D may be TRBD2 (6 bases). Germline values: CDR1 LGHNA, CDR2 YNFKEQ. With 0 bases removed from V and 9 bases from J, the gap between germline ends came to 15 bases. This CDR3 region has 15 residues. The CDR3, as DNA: TGTGCCAGCAGCCAAGATGACGGACTAACCGCTGAGCAGTTCTTC. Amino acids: CASSQDDGLTAEQFF.

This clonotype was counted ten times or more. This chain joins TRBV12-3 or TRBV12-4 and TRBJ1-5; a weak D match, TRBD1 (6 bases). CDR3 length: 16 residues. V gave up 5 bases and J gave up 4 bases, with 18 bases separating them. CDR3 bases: TGTGCCAGCAGTGGACGGCTGGGACACCGAAATCAGCCCCAGCATTTT. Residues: CASSGRLGHRNQPQHF.

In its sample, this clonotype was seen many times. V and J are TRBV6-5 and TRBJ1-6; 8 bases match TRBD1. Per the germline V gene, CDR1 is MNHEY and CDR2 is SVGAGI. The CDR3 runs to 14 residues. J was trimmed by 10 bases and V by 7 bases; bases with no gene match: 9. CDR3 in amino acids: CASTWTGSESPLHF. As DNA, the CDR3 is TGTGCCAGCACTTGGACAGGGTCGGAATCACCCCTCCACTTT.

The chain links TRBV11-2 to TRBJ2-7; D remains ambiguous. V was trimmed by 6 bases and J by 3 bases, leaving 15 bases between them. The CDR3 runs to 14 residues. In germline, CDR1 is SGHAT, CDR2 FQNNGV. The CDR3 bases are TGTGCCAGCAGAACTACCAGGCAAAACTACGAGCAGTACTTC. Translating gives CASRTTRQNYEQYF.

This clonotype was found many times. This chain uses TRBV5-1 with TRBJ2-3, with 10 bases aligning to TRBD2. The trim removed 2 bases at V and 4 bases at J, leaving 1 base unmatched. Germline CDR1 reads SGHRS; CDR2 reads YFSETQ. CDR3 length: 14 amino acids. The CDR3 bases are TGCGCCAGCAGCTTTGGACTAGCGGCAGATACGCAGTATTTT. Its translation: CASSFGLAADTQYF.

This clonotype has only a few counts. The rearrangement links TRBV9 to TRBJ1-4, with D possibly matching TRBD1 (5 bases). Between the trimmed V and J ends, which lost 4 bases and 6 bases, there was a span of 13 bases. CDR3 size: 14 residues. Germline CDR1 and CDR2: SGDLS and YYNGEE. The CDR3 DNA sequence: TGTGCCAGCAGCCCCCGCGGGGGGGATGAAAAACTGTTTTTT. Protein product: CASSPRGGDEKLFF.

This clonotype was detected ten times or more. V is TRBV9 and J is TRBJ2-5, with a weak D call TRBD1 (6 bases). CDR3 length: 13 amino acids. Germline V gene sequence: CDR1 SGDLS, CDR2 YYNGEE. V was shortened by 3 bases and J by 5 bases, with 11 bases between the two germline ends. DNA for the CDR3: TGTGCCAGCAGCGGTACAGGGAGTGAGACCCAGTACTTC. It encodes CASSGTGSETQYF.

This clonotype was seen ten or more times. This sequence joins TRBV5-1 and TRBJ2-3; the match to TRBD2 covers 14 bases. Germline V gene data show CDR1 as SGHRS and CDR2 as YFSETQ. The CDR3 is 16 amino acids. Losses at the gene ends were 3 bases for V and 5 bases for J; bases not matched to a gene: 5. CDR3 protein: CASSSTSGGARDTQYF. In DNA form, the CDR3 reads TGCGCCAGCAGCTCGACTAGCGGGGGGGCCAGAGATACGCAGTATTTT.

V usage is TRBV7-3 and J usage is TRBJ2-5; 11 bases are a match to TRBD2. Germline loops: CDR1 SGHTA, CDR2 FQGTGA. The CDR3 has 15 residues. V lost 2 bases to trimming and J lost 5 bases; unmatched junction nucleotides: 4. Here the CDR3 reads CASSLFPSGGETQYF. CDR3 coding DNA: TGTGCCAGCAGCTTATTCCCTAGCGGGGGGGAGACCCAGTACTTC.

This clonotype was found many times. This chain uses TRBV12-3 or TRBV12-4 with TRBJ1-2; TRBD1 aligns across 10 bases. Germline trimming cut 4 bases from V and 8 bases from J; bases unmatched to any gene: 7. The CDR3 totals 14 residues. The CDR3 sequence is CASSYSGTGEGYTF. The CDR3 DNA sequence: TGTGCCAGCAGTTACTCCGGGACAGGGGAAGGCTACACCTTC.

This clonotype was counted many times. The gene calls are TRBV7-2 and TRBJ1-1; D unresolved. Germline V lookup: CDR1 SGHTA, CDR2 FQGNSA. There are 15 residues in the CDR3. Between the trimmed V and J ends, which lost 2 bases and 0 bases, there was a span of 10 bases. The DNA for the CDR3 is TGTGCCAGCAGCTTACGGGAGGAAATGAACACTGAAGCTTTCTTT. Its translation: CASSLREEMNTEAFF.

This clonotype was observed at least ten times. The CDR3 region is CASSLSGLAGVYEQYF. Here the CDR3 DNA reads TGTGCCAGCAGCCTATCGGGACTAGCGGGAGTCTACGAGCAGTACTTC. The chain employs TRBV14 and TRBJ2-7, with 14 nucleotides matching TRBD2. CDR3 length: 16 amino acids. Germline-derived CDR1 and CDR2 are SGHDN and FVKESK. V lost 4 bases, J lost 3 bases, and 5 bases stayed unmatched.

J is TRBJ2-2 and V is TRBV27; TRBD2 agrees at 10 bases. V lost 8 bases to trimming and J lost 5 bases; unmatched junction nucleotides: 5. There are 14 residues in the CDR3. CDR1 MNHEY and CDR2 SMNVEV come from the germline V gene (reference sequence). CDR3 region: CASGALAGTGELFF. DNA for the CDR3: TGTGCCAGCGGCGCACTAGCGGGGACCGGGGAGCTGTTTTTT.

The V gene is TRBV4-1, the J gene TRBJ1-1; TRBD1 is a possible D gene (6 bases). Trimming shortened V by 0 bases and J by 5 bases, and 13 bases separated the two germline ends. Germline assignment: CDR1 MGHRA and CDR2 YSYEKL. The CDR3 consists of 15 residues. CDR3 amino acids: CASSQDPGATTEAFF. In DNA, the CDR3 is TGCGCCAGCAGCCAAGATCCAGGGGCGACGACTGAAGCTTTCTTT.

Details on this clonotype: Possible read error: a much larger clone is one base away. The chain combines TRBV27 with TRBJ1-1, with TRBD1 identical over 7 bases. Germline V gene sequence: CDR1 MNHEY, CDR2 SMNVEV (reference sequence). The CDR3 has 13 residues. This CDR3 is CTSSFRGRNEAFF. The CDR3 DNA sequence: TGTACCAGCAGTTTTAGGGGGCGGAATGAAGCTTTCTTT.

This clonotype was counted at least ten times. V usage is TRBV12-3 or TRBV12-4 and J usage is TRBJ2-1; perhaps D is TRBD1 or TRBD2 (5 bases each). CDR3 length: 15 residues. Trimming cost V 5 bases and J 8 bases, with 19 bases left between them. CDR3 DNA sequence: TGTGCCAGCAGTCGGAGCCGGGACCGGATACATGAGCAGTTCTTC. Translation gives CASSRSRDRIHEQFF.

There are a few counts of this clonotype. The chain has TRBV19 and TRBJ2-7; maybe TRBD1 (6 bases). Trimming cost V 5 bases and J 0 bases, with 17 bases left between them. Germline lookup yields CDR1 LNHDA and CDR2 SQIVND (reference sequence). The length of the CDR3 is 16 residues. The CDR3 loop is CASSFQGTFSSYEQYF. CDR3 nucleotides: TGTGCCAGTAGTTTCCAAGGGACATTCAGCTCCTACGAGCAGTACTTC. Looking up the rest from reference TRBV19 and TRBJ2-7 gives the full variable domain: DGGITQSPKYLFRKEGQNVTLSCEQNLNHDAMYWYRQDPGQGLRLIYYSQIVNDFQKGDIAEGYSVSREKKESFPLTVTSAQKNPTAFYLCASSFQGTFSSYEQYFGPGTRLTVT.